This passage covers 11 T cell receptor beta chains from one sample sequenced in a study of blood T cell repertoires in COVID-19. This table comes from immunoSEQ multiplex PCR, and its TCRdb copy is limited to in-frame clones, with some not included. The repertoire holds roughly 200,000 clones, with 90% as singletons. The sequenced sample consisted of PBMCs or T cells enriched from blood (not recorded which). The receptors come from a man younger than 40 who had recovered from COVID-19.

The V call is TRBV5-5, the J call TRBJ2-1, with D perhaps matching TRBD1 (6 bases). Trimming took off 0 bases at V and 4 bases at J, with 17 bases between the two ends. The CDR3 length is 17 residues. Germline V gene sequence: CDR1 SGHKS, CDR2 YYEKEE (reference sequence). Here the CDR3 reads CASSLGGGATIYNEQFF. As DNA, the CDR3 is TGTGCCAGCAGCTTGGGAGGGGGAGCTACTATATACAATGAGCAGTTCTTC.

J is TRBJ1-1 and V is TRBV15, with 9 bases matching TRBD1. V was pared by 8 bases and J by 2 bases, with 6 bases of the junction left unmatched. The germline CDR1 and CDR2 sequences are LNHNV and YYDKDF (reference sequence). This CDR3 contains 14 residues. CDR3 region: CATRPGQGNTEAFF. The CDR3 nucleotides are TGTGCCACCCGCCCGGGACAGGGAAACACTGAAGCTTTCTTT.

The chain couples TRBV6-4 to TRBJ2-1; D remains ambiguous. Germline CDR1 MRHNA, CDR2 SNTAGT. V lost 1 base and J 5 bases, leaving 15 bases between the germline ends. The CDR3 sequence is 16 residues long. In nucleotides, the CDR3 is TGTGCCAGCAGTGACTTATTTGGGCCCTTAAACAATGAGCAGTTCTTC. It codes for CASSDLFGPLNNEQFF.

V and J are TRBV10-1 and TRBJ2-7; possible D gene TRBD2, 6 bases. There are 13 residues in the CDR3. Trimming cost V 6 bases and J 3 bases, with 12 bases left between them. In germline, CDR1 is WNHNN, CDR2 SYGVQD (reference sequence). CDR3 sequence (DNA): TGCGCCAGCAGCCGGGAGAACTACTACGAGCAGTACTTC. It yields the protein CASSRENYYEQYF.

This chain connects TRBV4-3 to TRBJ2-7, with 8 bases matching TRBD2. The CDR3 has 17 residues. The V gene's germline CDR1 is LGHNA and CDR2 YSLEER. The V gene end was trimmed by 0 bases and the J gene end by 4 bases; junction bases not matched to a gene: 11. CDR3 loop: CASSQEVSGGDTYEQYF. The CDR3 DNA follows: TGCGCCAGCAGCCAAGAGGTCTCGGGGGGGGACACGTACGAGCAGTACTTC.

V usage is TRBV11-3 and J usage is TRBJ2-1; 13 bases are a match to TRBD2. This CDR3 has 15 residues. The V segment lost 4 bases and the J segment 7 bases; nucleotides outside the gene matches: 4. Germline assignment: CDR1 SGHNT and CDR2 YENEEA. The CDR3 coding sequence is TGTGCCAGCAGCTCGGGGACTAGCGGGGTAAATGAGCAGTTCTTC. Translation: CASSSGTSGVNEQFF.

This rearrangement joins TRBV5-6 to TRBJ1-2; 7 positions match TRBD1. Trimming cost V 0 bases and J 4 bases; bases outside gene matches: 3. CDR1 and CDR2 from the germline V gene are SGHDT and YYEEEE. The CDR3 loop spans 14 amino acids. The CDR3 DNA sequence: TGTGCCAGCAGCTTGGACAGGGGTTCCTATGGCTACACCTTC. This gives the protein CASSLDRGSYGYTF.

The chain carries TRBV5-4 and TRBJ2-1, with 7 bases matching TRBD2. The CDR3 has 15 amino acids. CDR1 and CDR2 from the germline V gene are SGHNT and YYREEE (reference sequence). Unmatched junction bases numbered 3, after V lost 1 base and J lost 2 bases. CDR3 in amino acids: CASSLTGGAYNEQFF. The CDR3 DNA reads as TGTGCCAGCAGCTTGACGGGAGGCGCCTACAATGAGCAGTTCTTC.

This clone showed up just once. The chain has TRBV5-1 and TRBJ1-2; D is unresolved. The V and J ends lost 0 bases and 8 bases respectively, with 17 bases between them. In germline, CDR1 is SGHRS, CDR2 YFSETQ. The CDR3 runs 15 residues. The DNA of the CDR3 is TGCGCCAGCAGCTTGGGGGTTAGGACTACCCACGGCTACACCTTC. Residues: CASSLGVRTTHGYTF.

Here the CDR3 DNA reads TGTGCCAGCAGTTTGGCGGGACGGAGCACAGATACGCAGTATTTT. Residues: CASSLAGRSTDTQYF. The chain couples TRBV27 to TRBJ2-3; a possible D gene is TRBD2 (6 bases). Germline V CDR1 and CDR2: MNHEY, SMNVEV (reference sequence). The V end was cut by 3 bases, the J end by 0 bases, with 10 bases between. CDR3 length: 15 residues.

The CDR3 DNA sequence: TGTGCCAGCAGATCCGGGACAACGAACACTGAAGCTTTCTTT. Protein sequence: CASRSGTTNTEAFF. This chain uses TRBV7-2 with TRBJ1-1, with D tentatively TRBD1 (6 bases). The CDR3 extends over 14 amino acids. Germline CDR1 SGHTA, CDR2 FQGNSA. V dropped 6 bases and J dropped 1 base, with 12 bases sitting between them.